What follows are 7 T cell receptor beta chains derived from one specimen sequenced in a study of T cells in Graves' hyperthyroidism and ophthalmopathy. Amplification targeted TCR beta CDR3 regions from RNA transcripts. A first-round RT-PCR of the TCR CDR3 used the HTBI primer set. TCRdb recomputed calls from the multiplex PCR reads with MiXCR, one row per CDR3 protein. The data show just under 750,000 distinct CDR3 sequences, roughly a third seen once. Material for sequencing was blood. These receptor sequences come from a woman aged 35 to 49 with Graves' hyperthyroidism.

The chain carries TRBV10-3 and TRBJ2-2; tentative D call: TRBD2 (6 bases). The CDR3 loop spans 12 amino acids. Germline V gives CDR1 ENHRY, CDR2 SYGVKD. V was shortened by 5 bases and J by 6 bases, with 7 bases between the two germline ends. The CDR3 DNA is TGTGCCATCAGTCTAGCGTCCGGGGAGCTGTTTTTT. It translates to CAISLASGELFF.

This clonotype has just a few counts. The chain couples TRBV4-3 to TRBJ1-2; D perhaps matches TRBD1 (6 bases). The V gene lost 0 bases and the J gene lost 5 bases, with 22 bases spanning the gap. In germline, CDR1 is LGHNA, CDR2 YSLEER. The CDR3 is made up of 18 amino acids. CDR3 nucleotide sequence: TGCGCCAGCAGCCAAGATGAGGGGGAAGGTGTGTTCTCATATGGCTACACCTTC. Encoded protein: CASSQDEGEGVFSYGYTF.

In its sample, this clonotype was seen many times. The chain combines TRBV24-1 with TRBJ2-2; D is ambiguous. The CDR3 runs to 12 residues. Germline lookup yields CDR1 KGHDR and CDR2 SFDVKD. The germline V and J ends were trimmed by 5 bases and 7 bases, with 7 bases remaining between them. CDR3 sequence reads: CATSGAGGELFF. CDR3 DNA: TGTGCCACCAGTGGTGCCGGCGGGGAGCTGTTTTTT.

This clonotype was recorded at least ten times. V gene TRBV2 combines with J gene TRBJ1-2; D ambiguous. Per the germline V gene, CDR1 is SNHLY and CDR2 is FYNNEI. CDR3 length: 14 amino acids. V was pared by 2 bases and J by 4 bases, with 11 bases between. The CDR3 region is CASSEQLGPYGYTF. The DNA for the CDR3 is TGTGCCAGCAGTGAACAGCTTGGACCCTATGGCTACACCTTC.

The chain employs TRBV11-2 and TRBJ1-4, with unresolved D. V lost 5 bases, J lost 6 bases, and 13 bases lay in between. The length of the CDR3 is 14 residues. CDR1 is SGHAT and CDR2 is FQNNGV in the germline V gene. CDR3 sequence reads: CASSRTADYEKLFF. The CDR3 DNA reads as TGTGCCAGCAGCCGCACCGCCGATTATGAAAAACTGTTTTTT.

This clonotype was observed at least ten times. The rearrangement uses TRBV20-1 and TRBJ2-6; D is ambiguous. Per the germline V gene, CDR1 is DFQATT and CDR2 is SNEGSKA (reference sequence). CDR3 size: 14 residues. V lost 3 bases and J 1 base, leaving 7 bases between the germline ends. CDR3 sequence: CSARLGSGANVLTF. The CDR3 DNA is TGCAGTGCTAGGCTGGGTTCTGGGGCCAACGTCCTGACTTTC.

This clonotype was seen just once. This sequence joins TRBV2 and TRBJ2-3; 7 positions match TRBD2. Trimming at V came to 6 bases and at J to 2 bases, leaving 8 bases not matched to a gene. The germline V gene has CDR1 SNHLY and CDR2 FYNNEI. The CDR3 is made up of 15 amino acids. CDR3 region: CASRGRLADTDTQYF. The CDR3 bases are TGTGCCAGCAGGGGCCGGCTAGCGGACACAGATACGCAGTATTTT.